This T cell receptor (beta chain) was obtained from a study of T cell repertoires in cytomegalovirus infection. Study-level background: Selected CMV epitopes included recently identified HLA-C-restricted ones as well as well-studied HLA-B-restricted ones.

Study observations and caveats: CMV-specific HLA-C-restricted TCR beta clonotypes dominated the ex vivo response.

Concerning this clonotype itself: Its antigen remains unknown.

TCRdb recomputed calls from the reads with MiXCR, one row per CDR3 protein. The sample comprises about 310,000 distinct CDR3 sequences, 25% of which are singletons, and 10% to 15% rests with the top ten. Per the germline V gene, CDR1 is LGHNA and CDR2 is YSLEER. The CDR3 runs 17 residues. V was shortened by 2 bases and J by 2 bases, with 15 bases between the two germline ends. This TCR was recovered from a human donor in good health (CMV status not recorded). Some clones in this sample may be carry-over from other donors' samples. V and J are TRBV4-3 and TRBJ1-4, with D perhaps matching TRBD1 (5 bases). This material consisted of cultured PBMCs, taken from culture after CMV antigen stimulation. CDR3 DNA: TGCGCCAGCAGCCAAACCACAGGATTTGGTACTAATGAAAAACTGTTTTTT. It is translated as CASSQTTGFGTNEKLFF.